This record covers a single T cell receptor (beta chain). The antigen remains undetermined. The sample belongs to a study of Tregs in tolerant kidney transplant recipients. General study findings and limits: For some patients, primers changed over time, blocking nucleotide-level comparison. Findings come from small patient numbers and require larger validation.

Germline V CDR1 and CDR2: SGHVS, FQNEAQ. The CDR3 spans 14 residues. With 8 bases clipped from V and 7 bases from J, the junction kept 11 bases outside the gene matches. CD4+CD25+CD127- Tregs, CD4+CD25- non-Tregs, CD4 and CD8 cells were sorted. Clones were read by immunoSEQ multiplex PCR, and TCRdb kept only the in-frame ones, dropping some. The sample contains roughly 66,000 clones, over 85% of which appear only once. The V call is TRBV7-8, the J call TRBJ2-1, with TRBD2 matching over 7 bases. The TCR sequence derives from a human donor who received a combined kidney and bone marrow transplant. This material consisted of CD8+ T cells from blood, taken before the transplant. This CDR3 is CASWGVTGGNEQFF. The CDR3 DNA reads TGTGCCAGCTGGGGGGTGACCGGGGGGAATGAGCAGTTCTTC. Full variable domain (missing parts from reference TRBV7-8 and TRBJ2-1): GAGVSQSPRYKVAKRGQDVALRCDPISGHVSLFWYQQALGQGPEFLTYFQNEAQLDKSGLPSDRFFAERPEGSVSTLKIQRTQQEDSAVYLCASWGVTGGNEQFFGPGTRLTVL.